This T cell receptor beta chain was captured in a study of early T cells in non-severe SARS-CoV-2 infection. The overall study: Whole-blood bulk RNA, unsorted, was sequenced, and chains were unpaired.

Germline V lookup: CDR1 WSHSY, CDR2 SAAADI. The CDR3 contains 14 residues. V lost 7 bases and J lost 4, with 15 bases in between. A single record per CDR3 protein comes from TCRdb applying MiXCR to the 5' RACE reads. The data show fewer than 95,000 distinct CDR3 sequences, with around a sixth seen just once and about 4.7% held by the top ten. The clonotype originates from an adult who was a healthcare worker with PCR-confirmed SARS-CoV-2 infection or an uninfected control (not recorded which). The source material was whole blood, sampled at baseline. The chain links TRBV10-2 to TRBJ2-3, with D maybe TRBD1 (6 bases). The CDR3 bases are TGCGCCAGCACCCCCCTAAACAGGGCAGATACGCAGTATTTT. It translates to CASTPLNRADTQYF.